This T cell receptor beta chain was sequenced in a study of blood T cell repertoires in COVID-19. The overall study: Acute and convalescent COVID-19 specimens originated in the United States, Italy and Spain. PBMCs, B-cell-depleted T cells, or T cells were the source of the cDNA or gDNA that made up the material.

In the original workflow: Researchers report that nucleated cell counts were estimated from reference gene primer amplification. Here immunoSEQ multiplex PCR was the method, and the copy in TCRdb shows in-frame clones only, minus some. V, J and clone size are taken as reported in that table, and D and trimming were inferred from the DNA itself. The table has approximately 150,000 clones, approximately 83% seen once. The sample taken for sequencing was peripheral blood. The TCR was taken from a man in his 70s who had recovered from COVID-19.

The CDR3 region is CASSRDSGRGETQYF. In nucleotides, the CDR3 is TGTGCCAGCAGTAGGGACTCGGGGCGGGGGGAGACCCAGTACTTC. The chain uses TRBV9 and TRBJ2-5; TRBD2 agrees at 7 bases. The CDR3 contains 15 residues. Germline lookup yields CDR1 SGDLS and CDR2 YYNGEE. The V and J ends lost 5 bases and 5 bases, in that order; junction bases with no gene match: 12.